A selection of T cell receptor beta chains follows, all from one sample in a study of CD8 T cells in ankylosing spondylitis. Each CDR3 protein is one row after TCRdb ran MiXCR on the 5' RACE reads. The data contain around 150,000 distinct CDR3 sequences, roughly 44% of them singletons. Sequences were obtained from synovial fluid, either unsorted or a sorted T cell fraction (not recorded which). The receptors derive from a male donor with ankylosing spondylitis. Each CDR3 is given with its conserved first and last residue. The D gene is left open where the match is weak. A row's size may be missing; if present it is once, few, many or a size class.

J | length | size | V | D | DNA | CDR3
TRBJ2-3 | 14 | - | TRBV28 | - | TGTGCCAGCAGTTCCTGGATAGGGTTGGCGACGCAGTATTTT | CASSSWIGLATQYF
TRBJ2-1 | 13 | few | TRBV10-3 | - | TGTGCCATCAGTGATTTACCCTACAATGAGCAGTTCTTC | CAISDLPYNEQFF
TRBJ1-3 | 15 | few | TRBV12-3/TRBV12-4 | - | TGTGCCAGCAGTTTCGCCCCGGTAGATAGCAACACCATATATTTT | CASSFAPVDSNTIYF
TRBJ2-7 | 14 | - | TRBV2 | TRBD2 | TGTGCCAGCAGTGTAACTAGCGGGAGATACGAGCAGTACTTC | CASSVTSGRYEQYF
TRBJ2-1 | 15 | few | TRBV27 | - | TGTGCCAGCAGTTTGGGTCACTGGTTTAACAATGAGCAGTTCTTC | CASSLGHWFNNEQFF
TRBJ2-7 | 15 | - | TRBV6-2/TRBV6-3 | - | TGTGCCAGCAGTTGGTATCGGTGGTGGGCGGACGAGCAGTACTTC | CASSWYRWWADEQYF
TRBJ2-3 | 17 | - | TRBV28 | TRBD2 | TGTGCCAGCAGACCACCCGCCGGGAGGCGGGGCACAGATACGCAGTATTTT | CASRPPAGRRGTDTQYF
TRBJ1-2 | 13 | medium-sized | TRBV6-1 | - | TGTGCCAGCAGTACCGGGACTTACTATGGCTACACCTTC | CASSTGTYYGYTF
TRBJ1-5 | 16 | - | TRBV6-2/TRBV6-3 | - | TGTGCCAGCAGTTACGACGTAGGGTCCAGCAATCAGCCCCAGCATTTT | CASSYDVGSSNQPQHF
TRBJ2-1 | 11 | - | TRBV28 | - | TGTGCCAGCAGTGGAAACGGTGAGCAGTTCTTC | CASSGNGEQFF
TRBJ2-5 | 14 | - | TRBV7-9 | - | TGTGCCAGCAGCTTAACGAATTGGCAAGAGACCCAGTACTTC | CASSLTNWQETQYF
TRBJ2-3 | 20 | - | TRBV2 | TRBD2 | TGTGCCAGCAGTTTCCCCGCGGGACTAGCGGGGAATAGGGGAGCAGATACGCAGTATTTT | CASSFPAGLAGNRGADTQYF
TRBJ1-1 | 15 | - | TRBV4-1 | TRBD1 | TGCGCCAGCAGCTTGGGGACAGGGGGTTGGACTGAAGCTTTCTTT | CASSLGTGGWTEAFF
TRBJ2-7 | 14 | - | TRBV20-1 | TRBD1 | TGCAGTGCTAGAGAGGGACAGGGGGTCTACGAGCAGTACTTC | CSAREGQGVYEQYF
TRBJ1-2 | 14 | - | TRBV27 | TRBD1 | TGTGCCAGCAGTTTAGCCAGGGGGCTCGGTGGCTACACCTTC | CASSLARGLGGYTF
TRBJ2-3 | 14 | many | TRBV15 | TRBD2 | TGTGCCACCGAACCTAGCGGTAACACAGATACGCAGTATTTT | CATEPSGNTDTQYF
TRBJ2-2 | 16 | many | TRBV6-5 | - | TGTGCCAGCAGTTCCCGCAGTTTCACAAACACCGGGGAGCTGTTTTTT | CASSSRSFTNTGELFF
TRBJ1-2 | 16 | few | TRBV12-3/TRBV12-4 | - | TGTGCCAGCAGTTTCATTGGGGGAGCGGATTCGTGTGGCTACACCTTC | CASSFIGGADSCGYTF
TRBJ2-1 | 17 | - | TRBV5-1 | - | TGCGCCAGCAGCGGGGTGGTGGCGGTGAGCTCCTACAATGAGCAGTTCTTC | CASSGVVAVSSYNEQFF
TRBJ2-1 | 17 | - | TRBV20-1 | TRBD2 | TGCAGTGCCCTACTAGCGGGAGGGCCCTTAACCAACAATGAGCAGTTCTTC | CSALLAGGPLTNNEQFF
TRBJ2-7 | 13 | - | TRBV28 | - | TGTGCCAGTACCCACGGGACCTACTACGAGCAGTACTTC | CASTHGTYYEQYF
TRBJ1-1 | 13 | - | TRBV11-2 | - | TGTGCCAGCAGCTTAGATTGGTGGACGCCAGCTTTCTTT | CASSLDWWTPAFF
TRBJ2-2 | 13 | once | TRBV2 | - | TGTGCCAGCAGACTCCAGGCGGCCGGGGAGCTGTTTTTT | CASRLQAAGELFF
TRBJ2-5 | 15 | few | TRBV21-1 | - | TGTGCCAGCAGTTACCCGGTCGCAGGGGCAGAGACCCAGTACTTC | CASSYPVAGAETQYF
TRBJ2-7 | 14 | many | TRBV18 | TRBD2 | TGTGCCAGCTCTCCAACTAGCGGTACCTACGAGCAGTACTTC | CASSPTSGTYEQYF
TRBJ1-2 | 13 | few | TRBV4-1 | - | TGCGCCAGCAGCCAAGATACAGGGCCTGGCTACACCTTC | CASSQDTGPGYTF
TRBJ1-5 | 16 | - | TRBV15 | - | TGTGCCACCAGCAGAACGCAGGGGATAAGCAATCAGCCCCAGCATTTT | CATSRTQGISNQPQHF
TRBJ1-1 | 15 | - | TRBV27 | - | TGTGCCAGCAGTTTATCTCTGGGGGCGAACACTGAAGCTTTCTTT | CASSLSLGANTEAFF
TRBJ2-7 | 13 | - | TRBV12-3/TRBV12-4 | - | TGTGCCAGCAGTCGGGACCCCTCCTACGAGCAGTACTTC | CASSRDPSYEQYF
TRBJ2-7 | 13 | few | TRBV7-9 | - | TGTGCCAGCAGCTCTTCAGAAATCTACGAGCAGTACTTC | CASSSSEIYEQYF
TRBJ2-7 | 14 | - | TRBV19 | TRBD1 | TGTGCCAGTAGTAGGACAGGCGCTCCCTACGAGCAGTACTTC | CASSRTGAPYEQYF
TRBJ2-1 | 15 | - | TRBV6-5 | - | TGTGCCAGCAGTTACCGACGAGGGATGGGGCTGGGTCCGTTCTTC | CASSYRRGMGLGPFF
TRBJ1-2 | 13 | - | TRBV11-2 | TRBD1 | TGTGCCAGCAGACAGCGACAGGGGACGGGCTACACCTTC | CASRQRQGTGYTF
TRBJ2-7 | 15 | few | TRBV20-1 | TRBD1 | TGCAGTGCTAATTCTAGACAGGGGGCACCCGACGAGCAGTACTTC | CSANSRQGAPDEQYF
TRBJ2-7 | 15 | - | TRBV5-1 | TRBD1 | TGCGCCAGCAGCTTGGCCCGGGACAGGGACTACGAGCAGTACTTC | CASSLARDRDYEQYF
TRBJ1-5 | 17 | - | TRBV12-3/TRBV12-4 | - | TGTGCCAGCAGTCCAGCCCCTTCTTCCTTTAGCAATCAGCCCCAGCATTTT | CASSPAPSSFSNQPQHF
TRBJ2-3 | 16 | - | TRBV25-1 | - | TGTGCCAGCAGTGAATACGTGGTTTCTAGCACAGATACGCAGTATTTT | CASSEYVVSSTDTQYF
TRBJ2-7 | 15 | - | TRBV7-9 | TRBD1 | TGTGCCAGCAGCTTTGGGACAGTTCTCTCCTACGAGCAGTACTTC | CASSFGTVLSYEQYF
TRBJ1-5 | 13 | few | TRBV12-3/TRBV12-4 | - | TGTGCCAGCAGTTTTATCAGCAATCAGCCCCAGCATTTT | CASSFISNQPQHF
TRBJ1-2 | 13 | once | TRBV5-1 | - | TGCGCCAGCTCTCGGGTGACTAACTATGGCTACACCTTC | CASSRVTNYGYTF
TRBJ1-5 | 15 | few | TRBV30 | - | TGTGCCTGGAGTTCACCTCTGGGGGGCAATCAGCCCCAGCATTTT | CAWSSPLGGNQPQHF
TRBJ2-1 | 18 | once | TRBV27 | TRBD2 | TGTGCCAGCACTCCGCGGACCGGTAGCGGGGACTCCTACAATGAGCAGTTCTTC | CASTPRTGSGDSYNEQFF